The present T cell receptor (beta chain) was sequenced within a study of breast tumors, draining lymph nodes, adjacent tissues. Broader study findings: Most tumor T cells seemingly derive from lymph node, then expand in tumor. Tumor and nontumor repertoires were significantly more similar in luminal-like than in basal-like breast cancer. Data only fit, rather than demonstrated, lymph node origin of most tumor T cells.

Trimming left V 3 bases short and J 3 bases short, with 12 bases between. The CDR3 totals 15 residues. MiXCR, run by TCRdb on the multiplex PCR reads, gives a single entry per CDR3 protein. The sample includes some 53,000 distinct CDR3 sequences, roughly 39% of them seen just once. On this clonotype: Its cognate antigen is unknown.

The chain joins TRBV12-3 or TRBV12-4 to TRBJ1-5; D ambiguous. The origin of this receptor is a female donor with breast cancer. Some clones in this sample may be carry-over from other donors' samples. Source material: breast tumor tissue. This chain's CDR3 is CASSFGSSFNQPQHF. CDR3 nucleotide sequence: TGTGCCAGCAGTTTCGGTAGCTCGTTCAATCAGCCCCAGCATTTT.